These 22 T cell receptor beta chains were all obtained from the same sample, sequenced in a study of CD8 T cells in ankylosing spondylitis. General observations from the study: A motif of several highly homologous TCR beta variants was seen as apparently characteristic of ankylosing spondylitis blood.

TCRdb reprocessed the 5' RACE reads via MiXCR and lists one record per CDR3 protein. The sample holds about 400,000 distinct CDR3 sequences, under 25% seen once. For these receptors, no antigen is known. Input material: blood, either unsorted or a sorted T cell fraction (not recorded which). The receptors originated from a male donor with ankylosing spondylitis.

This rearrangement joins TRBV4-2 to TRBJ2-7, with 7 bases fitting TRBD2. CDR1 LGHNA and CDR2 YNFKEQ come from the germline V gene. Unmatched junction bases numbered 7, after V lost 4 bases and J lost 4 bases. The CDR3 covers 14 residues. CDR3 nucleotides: TGTGCCAGCAGCCGAAGCGGGGCTCAATACGAGCAGTACTTC. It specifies CASSRSGAQYEQYF.

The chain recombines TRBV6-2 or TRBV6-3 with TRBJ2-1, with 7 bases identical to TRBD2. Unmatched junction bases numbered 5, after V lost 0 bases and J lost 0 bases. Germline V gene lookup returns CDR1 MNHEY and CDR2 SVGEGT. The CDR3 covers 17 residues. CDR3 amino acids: CASSYSGGSGSYNEQFF. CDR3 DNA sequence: TGTGCCAGCAGTTACTCGGGCGGGAGTGGCTCCTACAATGAGCAGTTCTTC.

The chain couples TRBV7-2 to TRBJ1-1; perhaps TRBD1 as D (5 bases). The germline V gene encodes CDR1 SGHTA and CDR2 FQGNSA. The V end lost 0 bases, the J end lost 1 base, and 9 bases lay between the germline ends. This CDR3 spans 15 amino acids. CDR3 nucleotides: TGTGCCAGCAGCTTAGCGGGGCTTCCGAACACTGAAGCTTTCTTT. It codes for CASSLAGLPNTEAFF.

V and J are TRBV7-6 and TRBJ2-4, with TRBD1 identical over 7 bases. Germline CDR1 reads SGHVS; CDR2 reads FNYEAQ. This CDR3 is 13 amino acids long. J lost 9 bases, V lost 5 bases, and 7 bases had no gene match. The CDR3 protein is CASSRGQESIQYF. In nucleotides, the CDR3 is TGTGCCAGCAGCCGAGGACAGGAGTCCATTCAGTACTTC.

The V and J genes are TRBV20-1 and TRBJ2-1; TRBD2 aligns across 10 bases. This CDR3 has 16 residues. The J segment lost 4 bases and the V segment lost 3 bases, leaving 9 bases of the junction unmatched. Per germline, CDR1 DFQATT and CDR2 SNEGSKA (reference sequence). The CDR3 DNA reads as TGCAGTGCTAGGGCTTATCTAGCGGGAGTTTACAATGAGCAGTTCTTC. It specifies CSARAYLAGVYNEQFF.

The CDR3, as DNA: TGCAGCGCCGGGACAGGGCAAGATACGCAGTATTTT. It specifies CSAGTGQDTQYF. The rearrangement links TRBV29-1 to TRBJ2-3; 9 bases map to TRBD1. The V segment lost 7 bases and the J segment 5 bases; nucleotides outside the gene matches: 4. CDR3 size: 12 residues. Germline CDR1 and CDR2: SQVTM and ANQGSEA.

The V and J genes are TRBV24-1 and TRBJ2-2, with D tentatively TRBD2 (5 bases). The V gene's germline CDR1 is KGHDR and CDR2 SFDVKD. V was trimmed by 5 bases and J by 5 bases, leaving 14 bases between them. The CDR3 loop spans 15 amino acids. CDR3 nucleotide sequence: TGTGCCACCAGTGCCCTAGCATCAGGTACCGGGGAGCTGTTTTTT. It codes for CATSALASGTGELFF.

The CDR3: CASVKKGGRAYNEQFF. For the CDR3, the DNA is TGTGCCAGCGTAAAAAAGGGTGGGAGGGCCTACAATGAGCAGTTCTTC. The gene calls are TRBV12-3 or TRBV12-4 and TRBJ2-1, with 7 bases matching TRBD2. The CDR3 spans 16 residues. V shed 8 bases and J 2 bases; nucleotides not matched to a gene: 12.

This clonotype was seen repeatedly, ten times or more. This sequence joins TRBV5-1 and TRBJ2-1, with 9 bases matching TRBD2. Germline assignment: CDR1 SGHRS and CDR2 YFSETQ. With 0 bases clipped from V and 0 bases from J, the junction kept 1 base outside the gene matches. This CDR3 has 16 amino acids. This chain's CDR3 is CASSLGSGSSYNEQFF. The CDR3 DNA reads TGCGCCAGCAGCTTGGGTAGCGGGAGCTCCTACAATGAGCAGTTCTTC.

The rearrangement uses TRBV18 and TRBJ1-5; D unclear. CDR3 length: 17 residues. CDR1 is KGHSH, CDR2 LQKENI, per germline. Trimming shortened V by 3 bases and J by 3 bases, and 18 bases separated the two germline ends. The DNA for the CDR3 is TGTGCCAGCTCACCCAATACAATGAGGCAGGTCAATCAGCCCCAGCATTTT. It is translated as CASSPNTMRQVNQPQHF.

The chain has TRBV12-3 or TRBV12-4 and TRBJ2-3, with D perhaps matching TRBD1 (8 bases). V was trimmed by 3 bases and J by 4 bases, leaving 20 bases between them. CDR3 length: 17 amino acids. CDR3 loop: CASSFPVAGRGPDTQYF. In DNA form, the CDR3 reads TGTGCCAGCAGTTTCCCCGTAGCGGGCAGGGGGCCAGATACGCAGTATTTT.

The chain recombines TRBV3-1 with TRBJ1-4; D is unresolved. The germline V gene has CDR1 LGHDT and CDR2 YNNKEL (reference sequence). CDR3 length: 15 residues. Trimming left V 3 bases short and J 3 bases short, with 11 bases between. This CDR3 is CASSHSGVANEKLFF. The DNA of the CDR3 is TGTGCCAGCAGCCACTCCGGGGTCGCTAATGAAAAACTGTTTTTT.

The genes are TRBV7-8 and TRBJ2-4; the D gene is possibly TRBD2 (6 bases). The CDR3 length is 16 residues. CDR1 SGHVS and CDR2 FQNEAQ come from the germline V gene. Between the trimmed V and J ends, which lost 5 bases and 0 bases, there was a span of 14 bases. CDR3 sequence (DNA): TGTGCCAGCAGCCTCCCAGGGCGGGGAGCCAAAAACATTCAGTACTTC. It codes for CASSLPGRGAKNIQYF.

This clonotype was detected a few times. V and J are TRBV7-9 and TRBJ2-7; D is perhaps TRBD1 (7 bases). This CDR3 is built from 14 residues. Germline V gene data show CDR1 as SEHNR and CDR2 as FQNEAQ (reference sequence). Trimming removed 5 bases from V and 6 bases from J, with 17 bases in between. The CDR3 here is CASSPGNRGGEQYF. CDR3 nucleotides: TGTGCCAGCAGCCCCGGCAACAGGGGAGGCGAGCAGTACTTC.

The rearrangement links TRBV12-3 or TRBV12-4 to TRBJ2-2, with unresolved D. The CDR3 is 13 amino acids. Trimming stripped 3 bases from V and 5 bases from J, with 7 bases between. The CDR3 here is CASSFHSTGELFF. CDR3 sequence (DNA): TGTGCCAGCAGTTTCCATTCGACCGGGGAGCTGTTTTTT.

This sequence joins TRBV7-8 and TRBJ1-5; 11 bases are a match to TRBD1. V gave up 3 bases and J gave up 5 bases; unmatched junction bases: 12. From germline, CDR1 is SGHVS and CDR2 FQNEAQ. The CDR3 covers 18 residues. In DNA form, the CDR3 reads TGTGCCAGCAGCTTCGGACAGGGGGCCCTTTTGGGTGATCAGCCCCAGCATTTT. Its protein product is CASSFGQGALLGDQPQHF.

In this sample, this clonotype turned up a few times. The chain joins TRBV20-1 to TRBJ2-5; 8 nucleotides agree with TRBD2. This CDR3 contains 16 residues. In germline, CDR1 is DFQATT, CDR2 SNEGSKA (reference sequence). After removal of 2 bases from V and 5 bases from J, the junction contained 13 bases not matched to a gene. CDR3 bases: TGCAGTGCTAGATACGGGGGGGGAGGGCCTCGGGAGACCCAGTACTTC. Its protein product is CSARYGGGGPRETQYF.

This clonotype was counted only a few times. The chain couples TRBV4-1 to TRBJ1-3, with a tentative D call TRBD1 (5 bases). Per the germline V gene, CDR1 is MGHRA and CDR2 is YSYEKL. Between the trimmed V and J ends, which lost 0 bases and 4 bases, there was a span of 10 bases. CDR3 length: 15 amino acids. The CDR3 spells CASSQDNRPGNTIYF. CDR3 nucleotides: TGCGCCAGCAGCCAAGACAACAGGCCCGGAAACACCATATATTTT.

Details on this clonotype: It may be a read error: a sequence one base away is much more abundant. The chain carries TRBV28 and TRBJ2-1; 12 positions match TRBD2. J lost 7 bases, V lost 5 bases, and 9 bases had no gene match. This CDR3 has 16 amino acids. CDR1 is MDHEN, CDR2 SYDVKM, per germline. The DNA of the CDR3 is TGTGCCAGCAGTGAACCACTAGCGGGAGGAGAGAATGAGCAGTTCTTC. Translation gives CASSEPLAGGENEQFF.

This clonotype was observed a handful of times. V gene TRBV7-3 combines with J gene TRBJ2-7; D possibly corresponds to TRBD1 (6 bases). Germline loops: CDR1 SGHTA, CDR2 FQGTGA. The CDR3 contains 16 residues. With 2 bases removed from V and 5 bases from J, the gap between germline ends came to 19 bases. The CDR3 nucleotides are TGTGCCAGCAGCTTATATCCCTCTAGTCAGGGGAACGAGCAGTACTTC. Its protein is CASSLYPSSQGNEQYF.

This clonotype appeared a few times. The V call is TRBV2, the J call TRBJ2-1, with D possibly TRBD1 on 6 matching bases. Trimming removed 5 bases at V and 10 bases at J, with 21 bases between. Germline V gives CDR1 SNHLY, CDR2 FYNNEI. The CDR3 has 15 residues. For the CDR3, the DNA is TGTGCCAGCAGTCCCCGGGCCCCAGGGGTGAGGGAGCAGTTCTTC. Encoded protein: CASSPRAPGVREQFF.

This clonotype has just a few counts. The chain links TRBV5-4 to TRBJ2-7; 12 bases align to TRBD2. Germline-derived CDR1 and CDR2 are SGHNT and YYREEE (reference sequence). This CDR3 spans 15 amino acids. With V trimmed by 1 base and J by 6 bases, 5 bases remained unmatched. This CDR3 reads CASSLRLAGGLEQYF. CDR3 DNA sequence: TGTGCCAGCAGCTTGCGCCTAGCGGGAGGGCTCGAGCAGTACTTC.